This TCR beta chain was retrieved from a study of blood T cell repertoires in COVID-19. Across the whole study: Whether acute or convalescent, the COVID-19 samples came from the United States, Italy and Spain.

Here immunoSEQ multiplex PCR was the method, and the copy in TCRdb shows in-frame clones only, minus some. The data contain 250,000 to 300,000 clones, more than 85% of them singletons. The V gene end was trimmed by 5 bases and the J gene end by 7 bases; junction bases not matched to a gene: 6. This CDR3 is built from 14 residues. From germline, CDR1 is SGHTA and CDR2 FQGNSA. The sample comprised peripheral blood. The J gene is TRBJ1-3, the V gene TRBV7-2, with 9 bases fitting TRBD1. The receptor's source is a man aged 18 to 30 with active or convalescent COVID-19. The CDR3 nucleotides are TGTGCCAGCAGCCCCGGGACAGGGACGAACACCATATATTTT. The encoded protein is CASSPGTGTNTIYF.